These 7 T cell receptor beta chains came from one sample sequenced in a study of blood T cell repertoires in COVID-19. TCRdb's table, derived via immunoSEQ multiplex PCR, lists solely in-frame clones and lacks some. The table lists 300,000 or so clones, approximately 88% of them singletons. Input material: peripheral blood. The origin of the receptors is a man between 18 and 29 years old who had recovered from COVID-19.

This clone showed up just once. V gene TRBV9 combines with J gene TRBJ2-2; 14 bases agree with TRBD2. The V segment lost 3 bases and the J segment 7 bases; nucleotides outside the gene matches: 14. The CDR3 covers 19 residues. Looked up from germline, CDR1 is SGDLS and CDR2 is YYNGEE. In nucleotides, the CDR3 is TGTGCCAGCAGCGAATCGGCCCTGACTAGCGGGGGGGCGAACGGGGAGCTGTTTTTT. This encodes CASSESALTSGGANGELFF.

J is TRBJ1-1 and V is TRBV27; D perhaps matches TRBD1 (5 bases). The CDR3 is 12 amino acids. Per the germline V gene, CDR1 is MNHEY and CDR2 is SMNVEV (reference sequence). V was cut by 6 bases and J by 3 bases, with 8 bases left in between. The CDR3 sequence: CASRTGHTEAFF. Written as DNA, the CDR3 is TGTGCCAGCAGAACAGGCCACACTGAAGCTTTCTTT.

The V gene is TRBV10-2, the J gene TRBJ1-2; maybe TRBD1 (6 bases). Trimming left V 5 bases short and J 8 bases short, with 21 bases between. The germline gives CDR1 WSHSY, CDR2 SAAADI. The CDR3 runs to 15 residues. The CDR3 sequence is CASSWKGEAIWGYTF. The CDR3 DNA sequence: TGCGCCAGCAGTTGGAAGGGGGAAGCTATCTGGGGCTACACCTTC.

The V gene is TRBV7-8, the J gene TRBJ1-1; D gene unclear. The CDR3 has 15 amino acids. Germline V lookup: CDR1 SGHVS, CDR2 FQNEAQ. Trimming left V 1 base short and J 0 bases short, with 9 bases between. CDR3 sequence: CASSLVADMNTEAFF. The CDR3 DNA sequence: TGTGCCAGCAGCTTAGTCGCAGACATGAACACTGAAGCTTTCTTT.

This chain's CDR3 is CASSYGTSIYGYTF. CDR3 coding DNA: TGTGCCAGCAGTTACGGGACTTCGATCTATGGCTACACCTTC. The chain has TRBV6-5 and TRBJ1-2, with a possible D match to TRBD1 (5 bases). The V and J ends lost 2 bases and 4 bases respectively, with 11 bases between them. The CDR3 is 14 residues long. Per the germline V gene, CDR1 is MNHEY and CDR2 is SVGAGI.

This chain connects TRBV4-1 to TRBJ2-7; 10 bases agree with TRBD1. The CDR3 spans 14 residues. Germline CDR1 MGHRA, CDR2 YSYEKL. V shed 6 bases, J shed 6 bases, and the junction held 8 bases outside the gene matches. CDR3 DNA: TGCGCCAGCAGGATTGGGGACAGGGGAGGCGAGCAGTACTTC. Amino acids: CASRIGDRGGEQYF.

V is TRBV10-3 and J is TRBJ2-5; a possible D gene is TRBD2 (5 bases). The V gene lost 3 bases and the J gene lost 4 bases, with 6 bases spanning the gap. This CDR3 has 12 amino acids. Germline V lookup: CDR1 ENHRY, CDR2 SYGVKD. CDR3 sequence reads: CAISDRGETQYF. In nucleotides, the CDR3 is TGTGCCATCAGTGACCGGGGAGAGACCCAGTACTTC.